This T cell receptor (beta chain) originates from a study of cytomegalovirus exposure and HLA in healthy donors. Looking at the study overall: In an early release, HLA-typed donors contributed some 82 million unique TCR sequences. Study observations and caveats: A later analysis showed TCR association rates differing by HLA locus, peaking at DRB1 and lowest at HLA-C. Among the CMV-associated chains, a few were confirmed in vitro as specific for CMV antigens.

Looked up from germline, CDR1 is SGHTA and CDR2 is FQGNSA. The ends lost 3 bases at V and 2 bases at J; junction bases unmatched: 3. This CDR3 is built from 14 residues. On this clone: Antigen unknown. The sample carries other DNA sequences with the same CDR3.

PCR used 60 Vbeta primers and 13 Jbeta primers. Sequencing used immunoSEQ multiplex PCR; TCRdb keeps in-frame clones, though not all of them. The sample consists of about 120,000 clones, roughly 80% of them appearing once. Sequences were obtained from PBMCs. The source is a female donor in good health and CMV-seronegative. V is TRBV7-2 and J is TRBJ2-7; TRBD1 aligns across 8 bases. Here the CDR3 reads CASSFSGGTYEQYF. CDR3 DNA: TGTGCCAGCAGCTTTTCAGGGGGCACCTACGAGCAGTACTTC. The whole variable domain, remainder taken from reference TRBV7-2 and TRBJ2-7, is GAGVSQSPSNKVTEKGKDVELRCDPISGHTALYWYRQSLGQGLEFLIYFQGNSAPDKSGLPSDRFSAERTGGSVSTLTIQRTQQEDSAVYLCASSFSGGTYEQYFGPGTRLTVT.